The rows below give T cell receptor beta chains drawn from one sample of a study of Graves' ophthalmopathy and Graves' hyperthyroidism. Via MiXCR, TCRdb re-called the multiplex PCR reads, giving one row per CDR3 protein. The table records about 370,000 distinct CDR3 sequences, roughly 17% of them present only once. Material for sequencing was peripheral blood. Receptors originate from an adult woman with stable Graves' hyperthyroidism. Both conserved end residues are part of each CDR3. A D gene is named only where the DNA matches it firmly. Rows may omit the clone size; those that give it use once, few, many or a size class.

V gene	D gene	J gene	CDR3 length	clone size	CDR3 DNA	CDR3 protein
TRBV20-1	TRBD2	TRBJ2-2	18	few	TGCAGTGCTAGTGTTACTAGTGTGGGAGGGCCCGACACCGGGGAGCTGTTTTTT	CSASVTSVGGPDTGELFF
TRBV19	TRBD1	TRBJ2-5	14	many	TGTGCCAGTAGTAATAGACAGGGTCAAGAGACCCAGTACTTC	CASSNRQGQETQYF
TRBV28	TRBD2	TRBJ2-7	15	few	TGTGCCAGCAGTCCTCCGGGACTAGCGGGACGGGGGCAGTACTTC	CASSPPGLAGRGQYF
TRBV30	-	TRBJ1-1	11	many	TGTGCCTGGGGAAGGGACACCCAGGGTTTCTTT	CAWGRDTQGFF
TRBV20-1	-	TRBJ2-2	15	many	TGCAGTGCTAGAGATCGAAGGGTGAACACCGGGGAGCTGTTTTTT	CSARDRRVNTGELFF
TRBV30	-	TRBJ2-2	14	-	TGTGCCTGGAGTAAAATATCGAACACCGGGGAGCTGTTTTTT	CAWSKISNTGELFF
TRBV6-1	TRBD2	TRBJ2-7	14	-	TGTGCCAGCAGTAATTGGGTAGCGGGGAACGAGCAGTACTTC	CASSNWVAGNEQYF
TRBV12-3/TRBV12-4	-	TRBJ2-7	13	-	TGTGCCAGCACCAAGCTGGACTCCTACGATCAGTACTTC	CASTKLDSYDQYF
TRBV27	TRBD2	TRBJ2-5	15	-	TGTGCCAGCAGACTAGCGGGGGCAATCCAAGAGACCCAGTACTTC	CASRLAGAIQETQYF
TRBV6-4	-	TRBJ1-6	13	many	TGTGCCAGCAGCCCCGGCACAAATTCACCCCTCCACTTT	CASSPGTNSPLHF
TRBV12-3/TRBV12-4	TRBD1	TRBJ1-2	13	many	TGTGCCGCCGGGACAGGGAGGGAAAATGGCTACACCTTC	CAAGTGRENGYTF
TRBV12-3/TRBV12-4	-	TRBJ2-7	13	-	TGTGCCAGCAGAACCAACGGGCAGCGCGAGCAGTACTTC	CASRTNGQREQYF
TRBV7-2	-	TRBJ1-2	15	many	TGTGCCAGCAGCTTACGCGGGGGCCTCAACTATGGCTACACCTTC	CASSLRGGLNYGYTF
TRBV9	-	TRBJ2-7	14	many	TGTGCCAGCAGCGTAGAGTCCGGGGCCTACGAGCAGTACTTC	CASSVESGAYEQYF
TRBV20-1	-	TRBJ1-5	12	many	TGCAGTGCTCTCCACGGGGGAAGGGCCCAGCATTTT	CSALHGGRAQHF
TRBV5-1	-	TRBJ2-5	14	many	TGCGCCAGCAGCTTGGGAGGGGGCCAAGAGACCCAGTACTTC	CASSLGGGQETQYF
TRBV15	TRBD2	TRBJ2-5	16	-	TGTGCCACCAGCAGGTCCCGGAACGGGGGGTACGAGACCCAGTACTTC	CATSRSRNGGYETQYF
TRBV7-8	TRBD2	TRBJ2-7	15	-	TGTGCCAGCAGCATCCGGACTAGCGGGTTCTACGAGCAGTACTTC	CASSIRTSGFYEQYF
TRBV10-1	-	TRBJ1-1	14	few	TGCGCCAGCAGCCCTCGACCGAAGAACACTGAAGCTTTCTTT	CASSPRPKNTEAFF
TRBV10-3	TRBD2	TRBJ2-2	15	many	TGTGCCATCAGTGATAGGGACTACCGCACCGGGGAGCTGTTTTTT	CAISDRDYRTGELFF
TRBV28	-	TRBJ1-1	13	many	TGTGCCAGCAGCCTAGACGTCGGGGCGTTAGCTTTCTTT	CASSLDVGALAFF
TRBV7-9	-	TRBJ2-5	14	many	TGTGCCAGCATTGGGTGGGAGCATGGGGAGACCCAGTACTTC	CASIGWEHGETQYF
TRBV28	-	TRBJ1-6	17	-	TGTGCCAGCAGTTCTGGACTTGGGACGGCCTATAATTCACCCCTCCACTTT	CASSSGLGTAYNSPLHF
TRBV5-1	-	TRBJ2-2	14	many	TGCGCCAGCAGCTTATCGGTACGGGCCGGGGAGCTGTTTTTT	CASSLSVRAGELFF
TRBV20-1	-	TRBJ2-7	13	many	TGCAGTGCTACCTCTAGAGCTGGCGACGAGCAGTACTTC	CSATSRAGDEQYF